The 2 T cell receptor beta chains below come from one sample, sequenced in a study of blood T cell repertoires in COVID-19. The data were produced by immunoSEQ multiplex PCR, yet TCRdb's version contains in-frame clones alone and is incomplete. The sample yields around 320,000 clones, nearly 90% seen once. Source material: PBMCs or T cells enriched from blood (not recorded which). The receptors stem from a woman younger than 35 with acute COVID-19.

The table lists this clone with a count of one. This chain uses TRBV11-2 with TRBJ2-5, with D possibly matching TRBD1 (8 bases). This CDR3 is built from 13 residues. With 6 bases removed from V and 4 bases from J, the gap between germline ends came to 12 bases. Germline V gene data show CDR1 as SGHAT and CDR2 as FQNNGV. The CDR3 loop is CASRTGGAETQYF. CDR3 in DNA: TGTGCCAGCAGAACAGGGGGGGCAGAGACCCAGTACTTC.

DNA for the CDR3: TGTGCCAGGACGAGCCTAGCGGAGAACAATGAGCAGTTCTTC. Translating it yields CARTSLAENNEQFF. The gene calls are TRBV2 and TRBJ2-1; 7 bases fit TRBD2. In germline, CDR1 is SNHLY, CDR2 FYNNEI. The CDR3 covers 14 residues. V trimming: 9 bases; J trimming: 5 bases; junction bases outside the gene matches: 10. The whole variable domain, remainder taken from reference TRBV2 and TRBJ2-1, is EPEVTQTPSHQVTQMGQEVILRCVPISNHLYFYWYRQILGQKVEFLVSFYNNEISEKSEIFDDQFSVERPDGSNFTLKIRSTKLEDSAMYFCARTSLAENNEQFFGPGTRLTVL.